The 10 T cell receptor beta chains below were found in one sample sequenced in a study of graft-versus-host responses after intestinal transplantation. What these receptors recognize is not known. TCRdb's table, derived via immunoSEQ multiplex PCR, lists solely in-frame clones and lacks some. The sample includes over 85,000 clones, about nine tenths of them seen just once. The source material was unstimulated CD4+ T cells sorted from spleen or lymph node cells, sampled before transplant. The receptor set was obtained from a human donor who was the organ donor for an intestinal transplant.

CDR3 coding DNA: TGTGCCAGCAGTTTCAGGGCTCTTAATCAGCCCCAGCATTTT. Translation gives CASSFRALNQPQHF. The chain combines TRBV27 with TRBJ1-5, with D possibly TRBD1 on 5 matching bases. V lost 3 bases, J lost 4 bases, and 10 bases lay in between. The CDR3 runs 14 residues. The V gene's germline CDR1 is MNHEY and CDR2 SMNVEV (reference sequence).

The CDR3 loop reads CASSIDTESYEQYF. In nucleotides, the CDR3 is TGTGCCAGTAGTATAGATACGGAGTCCTACGAGCAGTACTTC. This sequence joins TRBV19 and TRBJ2-7; D unclear. Germline V gene sequence: CDR1 LNHDA, CDR2 SQIVND (reference sequence). This CDR3 is built from 14 residues. With 0 bases removed from V and 1 base from J, the gap between germline ends came to 7 bases.

CDR3 amino acids: CASSLVSASFSTGSRQYF. The CDR3, as DNA: TGTGCCAGCAGCTTAGTTAGCGCCTCATTTTCGACGGGAAGCAGGCAGTACTTC. The rearrangement links TRBV11-2 to TRBJ2-7; a weak D match, TRBD2 (5 bases). Germline lookup yields CDR1 SGHAT and CDR2 FQNNGV. The length of the CDR3 is 18 residues. V was cut by 1 base and J by 9 bases, with 28 bases left in between.

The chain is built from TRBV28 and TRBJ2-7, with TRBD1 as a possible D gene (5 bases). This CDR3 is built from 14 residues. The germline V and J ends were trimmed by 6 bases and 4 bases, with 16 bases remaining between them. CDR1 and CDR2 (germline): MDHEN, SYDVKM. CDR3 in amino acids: CASRTAPSFYEQYF. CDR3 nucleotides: TGTGCCAGCAGGACAGCCCCGAGTTTTTACGAGCAGTACTTC.

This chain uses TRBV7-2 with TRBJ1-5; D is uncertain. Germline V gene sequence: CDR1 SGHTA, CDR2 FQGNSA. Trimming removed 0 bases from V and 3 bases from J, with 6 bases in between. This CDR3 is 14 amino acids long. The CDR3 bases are TGTGCCAGCAGCTTAGCCCTGGCCAATCAGCCCCAGCATTTT. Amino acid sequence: CASSLALANQPQHF.

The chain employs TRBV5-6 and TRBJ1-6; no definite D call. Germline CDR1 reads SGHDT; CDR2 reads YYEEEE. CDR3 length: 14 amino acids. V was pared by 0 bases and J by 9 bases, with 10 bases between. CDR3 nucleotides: TGTGCCAGCAGCTTGGACAGCATAGGTTCACCCCTCCACTTT. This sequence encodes CASSLDSIGSPLHF.

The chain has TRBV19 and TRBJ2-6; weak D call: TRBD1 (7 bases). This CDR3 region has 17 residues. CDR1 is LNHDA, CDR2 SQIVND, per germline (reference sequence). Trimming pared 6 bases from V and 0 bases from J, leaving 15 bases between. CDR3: CASSAGQFPSGANVLTF. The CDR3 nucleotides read TGTGCCAGTAGCGCGGGACAGTTCCCCTCTGGGGCCAACGTCCTGACTTTC.

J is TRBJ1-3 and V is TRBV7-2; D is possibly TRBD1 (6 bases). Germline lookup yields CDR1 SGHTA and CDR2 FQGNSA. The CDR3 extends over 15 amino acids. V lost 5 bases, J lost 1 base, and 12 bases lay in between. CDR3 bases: TGTGCCAGCAGCCAAGGGGGAAAATCTGGAAACACCATATATTTT. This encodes CASSQGGKSGNTIYF.

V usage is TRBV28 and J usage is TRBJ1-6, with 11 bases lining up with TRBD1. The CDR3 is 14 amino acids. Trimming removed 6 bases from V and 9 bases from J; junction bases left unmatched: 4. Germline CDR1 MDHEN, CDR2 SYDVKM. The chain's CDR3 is CASSGTGGFSPLHF. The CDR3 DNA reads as TGTGCCAGCAGCGGGACAGGGGGGTTTTCACCCCTCCACTTT.

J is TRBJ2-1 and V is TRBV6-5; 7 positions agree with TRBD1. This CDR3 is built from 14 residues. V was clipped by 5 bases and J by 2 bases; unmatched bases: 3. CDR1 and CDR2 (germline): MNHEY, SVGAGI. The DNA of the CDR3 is TGTGCCAGCAGTCCCGGGACAGCCTACAATGAGCAGTTCTTC. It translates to CASSPGTAYNEQFF.